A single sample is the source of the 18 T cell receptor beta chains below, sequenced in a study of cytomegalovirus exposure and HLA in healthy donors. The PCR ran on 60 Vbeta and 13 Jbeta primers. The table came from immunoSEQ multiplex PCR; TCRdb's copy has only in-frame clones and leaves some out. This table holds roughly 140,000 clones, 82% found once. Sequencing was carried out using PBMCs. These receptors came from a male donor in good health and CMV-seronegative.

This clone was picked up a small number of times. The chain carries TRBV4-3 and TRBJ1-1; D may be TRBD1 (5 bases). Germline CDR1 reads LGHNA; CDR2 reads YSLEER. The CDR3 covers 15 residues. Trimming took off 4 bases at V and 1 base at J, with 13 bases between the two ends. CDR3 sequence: CASSPLPGGNTEAFF. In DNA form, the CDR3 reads TGCGCCAGCAGCCCCCTTCCCGGGGGGAACACTGAAGCTTTCTTT.

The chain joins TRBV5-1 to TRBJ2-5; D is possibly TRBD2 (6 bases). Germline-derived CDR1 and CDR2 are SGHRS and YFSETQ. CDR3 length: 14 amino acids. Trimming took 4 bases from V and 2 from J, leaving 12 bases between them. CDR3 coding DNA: TGCGCCAGCAGCACCGGACTACCACAAGAGACCCAGTACTTC. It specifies CASSTGLPQETQYF.

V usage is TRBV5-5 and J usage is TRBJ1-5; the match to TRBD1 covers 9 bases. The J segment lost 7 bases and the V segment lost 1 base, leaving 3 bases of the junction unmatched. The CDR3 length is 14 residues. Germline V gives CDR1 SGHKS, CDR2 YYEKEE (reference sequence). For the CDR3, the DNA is TGTGCCAGCAGCTTGACAGGGGGCTTACAGCCCCAGCATTTT. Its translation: CASSLTGGLQPQHF. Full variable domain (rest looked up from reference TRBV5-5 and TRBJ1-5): DAGVTQSPTHLIKTRGQQVTLRCSPISGHKSVSWYQQVLGQGPQFIFQYYEKEERGRGNFPDRFSARQFPNYSSELNVNALLLGDSALYLCASSLTGGLQPQHFGDGTRLSIL.

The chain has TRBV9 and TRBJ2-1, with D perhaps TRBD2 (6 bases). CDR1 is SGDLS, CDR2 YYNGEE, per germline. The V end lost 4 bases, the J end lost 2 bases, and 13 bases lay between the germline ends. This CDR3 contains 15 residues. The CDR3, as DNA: TGTGCCAGCAGCTACCAGGAGGGCCCCTACAATGAGCAGTTCTTC. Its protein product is CASSYQEGPYNEQFF.

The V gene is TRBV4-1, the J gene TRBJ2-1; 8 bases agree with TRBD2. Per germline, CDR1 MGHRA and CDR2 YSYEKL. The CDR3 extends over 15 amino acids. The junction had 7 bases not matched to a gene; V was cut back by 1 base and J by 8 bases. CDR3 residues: CASSQASGSLDEQFF. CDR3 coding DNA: TGCGCCAGCAGCCAAGCGAGCGGGAGCCTTGATGAGCAGTTCTTC.

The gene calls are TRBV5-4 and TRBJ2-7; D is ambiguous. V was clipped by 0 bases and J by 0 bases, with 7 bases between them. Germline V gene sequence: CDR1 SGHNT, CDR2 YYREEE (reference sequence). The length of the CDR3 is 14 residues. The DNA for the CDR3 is TGTGCCAGCAGCTTGGGTAAGAGCTCCTACGAGCAGTACTTC. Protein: CASSLGKSSYEQYF.

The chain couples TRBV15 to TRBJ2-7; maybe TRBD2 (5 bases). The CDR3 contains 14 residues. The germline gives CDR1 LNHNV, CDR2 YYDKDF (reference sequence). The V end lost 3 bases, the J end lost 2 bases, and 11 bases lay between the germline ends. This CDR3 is CATSRDGGTYEQYF. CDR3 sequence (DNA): TGTGCCACCAGCAGGGATGGAGGAACCTACGAGCAGTACTTC. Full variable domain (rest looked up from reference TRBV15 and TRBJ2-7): DAMVIQNPRYQVTQFGKPVTLSCSQTLNHNVMYWYQQKSSQAPKLLFHYYDKDFNNEADTPDNFQSRRPNTSFCFLDIRSPGLGDTAMYLCATSRDGGTYEQYFGPGTRLTVT.

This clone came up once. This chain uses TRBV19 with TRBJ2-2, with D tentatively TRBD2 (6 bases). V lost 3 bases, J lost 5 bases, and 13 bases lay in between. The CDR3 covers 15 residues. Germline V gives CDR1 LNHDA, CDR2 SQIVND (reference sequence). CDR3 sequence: CASSMGGRGTGELFF. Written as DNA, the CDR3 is TGTGCCAGTAGTATGGGAGGACGCGGGACCGGGGAGCTGTTTTTT.

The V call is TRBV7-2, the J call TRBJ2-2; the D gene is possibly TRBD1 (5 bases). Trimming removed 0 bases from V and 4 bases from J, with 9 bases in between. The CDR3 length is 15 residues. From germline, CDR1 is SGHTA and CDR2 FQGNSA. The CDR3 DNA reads TGTGCCAGCAGCTTAGCGCTCAGGGTCACCGGGGAGCTGTTTTTT. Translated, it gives CASSLALRVTGELFF. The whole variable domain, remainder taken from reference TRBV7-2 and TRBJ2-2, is GAGVSQSPSNKVTEKGKDVELRCDPISGHTALYWYRQSLGQGLEFLIYFQGNSAPDKSGLPSDRFSAERTGGSVSTLTIQRTQQEDSAVYLCASSLALRVTGELFFGEGSRLTVL.

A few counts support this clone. CDR3 sequence: CASRLGSYEQYF. CDR3 nucleotides: TGTGCCAGCCGATTAGGGAGCTACGAGCAGTACTTC. The rearrangement links TRBV11-2 to TRBJ2-7, with a weak D call TRBD2 (5 bases). There are 12 residues in the CDR3. Germline assignment: CDR1 SGHAT and CDR2 FQNNGV. The ends were cut back, 8 bases at V and 3 bases at J, with 11 bases in the middle.

This CDR3 is CASSLEWGSGEGGYTF. The CDR3 bases are TGTGCCAGCAGCTTAGAATGGGGTAGCGGGGAAGGAGGCTACACCTTC. The genes are TRBV11-2 and TRBJ1-2; D call uncertain. The CDR3 extends over 16 amino acids. Trimming shortened V by 0 bases and J by 8 bases, and 19 bases separated the two germline ends. CDR1 is SGHAT and CDR2 is FQNNGV in the germline V gene.

The DNA for the CDR3 is TGCGCCAGCAGCGGGACAGTCTCTGGGGCCAACGTCCTGACTTTC. As protein: CASSGTVSGANVLTF. This chain joins TRBV5-1 and TRBJ2-6, with TRBD1 matching over 7 bases. The CDR3 is made up of 15 amino acids. The V and J ends lost 4 bases and 0 bases, in that order; junction bases with no gene match: 1. Germline assignment: CDR1 SGHRS and CDR2 YFSETQ. Supplemented by reference TRBV5-1 and TRBJ2-6, the full variable domain reads KAGVTQTPRYLIKTRGQQVTLSCSPISGHRSVSWYQQTPGQGLQFLFEYFSETQRNKGNFPGRFSGRQFSNSRSEMNVSTLELGDSALYLCASSGTVSGANVLTFGAGSRLTVL.

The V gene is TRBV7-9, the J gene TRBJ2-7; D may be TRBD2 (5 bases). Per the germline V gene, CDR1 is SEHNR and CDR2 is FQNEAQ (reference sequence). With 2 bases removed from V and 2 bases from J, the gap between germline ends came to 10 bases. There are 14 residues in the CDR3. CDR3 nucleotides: TGTGCCAGCAGCTTAAAAATGGAGGCCTACGAGCAGTACTTC. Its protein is CASSLKMEAYEQYF.

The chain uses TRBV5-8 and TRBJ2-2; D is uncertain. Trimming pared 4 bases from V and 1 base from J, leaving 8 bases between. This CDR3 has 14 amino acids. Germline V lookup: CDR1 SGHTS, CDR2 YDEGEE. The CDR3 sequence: CASSKTLNTGELFF. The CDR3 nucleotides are TGTGCCAGCAGCAAGACTCTGAACACCGGGGAGCTGTTTTTT.

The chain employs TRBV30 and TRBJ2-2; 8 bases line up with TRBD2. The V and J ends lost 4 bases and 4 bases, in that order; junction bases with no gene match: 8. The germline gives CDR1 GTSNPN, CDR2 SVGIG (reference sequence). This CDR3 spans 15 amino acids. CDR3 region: CAWKLAGLPTGELFF. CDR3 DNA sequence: TGTGCCTGGAAGCTAGCGGGTTTGCCCACCGGGGAGCTGTTTTTT.

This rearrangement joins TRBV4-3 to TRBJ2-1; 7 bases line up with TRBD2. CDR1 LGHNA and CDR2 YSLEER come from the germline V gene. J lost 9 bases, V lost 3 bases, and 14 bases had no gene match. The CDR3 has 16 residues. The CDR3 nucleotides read TGCGCCAGCAGCCACCCGTCGAGGGAGGGCCCTCTTGAGCAGTTCTTC. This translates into CASSHPSREGPLEQFF.

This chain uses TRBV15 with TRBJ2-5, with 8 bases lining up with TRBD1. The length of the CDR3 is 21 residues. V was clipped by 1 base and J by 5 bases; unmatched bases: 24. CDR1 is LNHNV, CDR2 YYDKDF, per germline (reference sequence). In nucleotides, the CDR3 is TGTGCCACCAGCAGAGGCTGGACTCTTCACTCCGGACAGGGCGGTTGGGAGACCCAGTACTTC. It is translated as CATSRGWTLHSGQGGWETQYF.

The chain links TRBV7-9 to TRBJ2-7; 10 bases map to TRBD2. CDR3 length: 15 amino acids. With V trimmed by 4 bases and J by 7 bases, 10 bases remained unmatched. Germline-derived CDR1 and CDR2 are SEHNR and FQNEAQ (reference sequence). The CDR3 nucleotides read TGTGCCAGCAGCTCGGGACTAGCGAATTTCTTAGAGCAGTACTTC. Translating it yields CASSSGLANFLEQYF.